The present T cell receptor (beta chain) was sequenced within a study of blood T cell repertoires in COVID-19. The assay was immunoSEQ multiplex PCR, and TCRdb's table has in-frame clones only and misses some. Of 200,000 to 300,000 clones detected, roughly 86% appear once; the ten largest clones hold more than 6.5%. The CDR3 has 14 amino acids. Trimming left V 8 bases short and J 0 bases short, with 11 bases between. Germline lookup yields CDR1 MNHEY and CDR2 SVGAGI. Sequencing was carried out using peripheral blood. V and J are TRBV6-5 and TRBJ2-1; TRBD2 might be the D (5 bases). The sequence came from a woman in her seventies with active or convalescent COVID-19. CDR3 residues: CASAQDSSYNEQFF. The CDR3 DNA follows: TGTGCCAGCGCCCAGGACTCCTCCTACAATGAGCAGTTCTTC.